This TCR beta chain was identified in a study of Graves' ophthalmopathy and Graves' hyperthyroidism. Clinical symptoms, serum thyroxine, TRAb, thyroid ultrasound and orbital computed tomography formed the basis of diagnosis. This clonotype has more than one count but fewer than ten. RNA transcripts yielded amplified TCR beta CDR3 regions. A first-round RT-PCR used HTBI primers, followed by a second-round multiplex PCR. TCRdb used MiXCR to reprocess the multiplex PCR reads, holding one entry per CDR3 protein. Of over a million distinct CDR3 sequences in the sample, about 38% were seen once. Germline V gives CDR1 MNHEY, CDR2 SVGAGI. The junction had 7 bases not matched to a gene; V was cut back by 2 bases and J by 6 bases. The CDR3 totals 15 residues.

The receptor comes from an adult man with Graves' hyperthyroidism. The specimen sequenced was peripheral blood or thyroid tissue (not recorded which). The rearrangement joins TRBV6-5 to TRBJ2-7, with 10 bases that match TRBD1. CDR3 bases: TGTGCCAGCAGTTACCAGGGACAGGGGAGTTTCGAGCAGTACTTC. This sequence encodes CASSYQGQGSFEQYF.